Below are 19 T cell receptor beta chains sequenced from a single sample in a study of cytomegalovirus exposure and HLA in healthy donors. PCR was performed using 60 Vbeta and 13 Jbeta primers. This table comes from immunoSEQ multiplex PCR, and its TCRdb copy is limited to in-frame clones, with some not included. The table shows approximately 180,000 clones, with 70% to 85% occurring only once. Sequencing was carried out using PBMCs. The receptors were gathered from a man aged 18 to 35 in good health and CMV-seronegative.

The chain uses TRBV5-4 and TRBJ1-2, with 7 bases matching TRBD1. After removal of 4 bases from V and 6 bases from J, the junction contained 15 bases not matched to a gene. Germline V gives CDR1 SGHNT, CDR2 YYREEE (reference sequence). The CDR3 is made up of 16 amino acids. The CDR3 is CASSPATTGRSDGYTF. CDR3 nucleotide sequence: TGTGCCAGCAGCCCAGCAACGACAGGGCGCTCGGATGGCTACACCTTC.

This chain joins TRBV29-1 and TRBJ1-1; 8 bases match TRBD1. Germline lookup yields CDR1 SQVTM and CDR2 ANQGSEA. J was trimmed by 0 bases and V by 5 bases; bases with no gene match: 2. This CDR3 is built from 13 residues. CDR3 coding DNA: TGCAGCGTTTGGACAGGGTTGAACACTGAAGCTTTCTTT. Translation: CSVWTGLNTEAFF.

The V call is TRBV7-3, the J call TRBJ2-7, with a tentative D call TRBD2 (5 bases). The CDR3 extends over 16 amino acids. CDR1 is SGHTA and CDR2 is FQGTGA in the germline V gene. V was trimmed by 1 base and J by 0 bases, leaving 13 bases between them. For the CDR3, the DNA is TGTGCCAGCAGCTTAATGTATCCGGGGAGCTCCTACGAGCAGTACTTC. Translated: CASSLMYPGSSYEQYF.

This clone was observed a handful of times. J is TRBJ2-5 and V is TRBV6-5, with 8 bases aligning to TRBD1. Germline CDR1 and CDR2: MNHEY and SVGAGI. The CDR3 contains 14 residues. Trimming cost V 5 bases and J 4 bases; bases outside gene matches: 6. The CDR3 region is CASSGTGGRETQYF. CDR3 bases: TGTGCCAGCAGTGGAACAGGGGGAAGAGAGACCCAGTACTTC.

This sequence joins TRBV19 and TRBJ2-3; a possible D gene is TRBD2 (6 bases). Trimming took 3 bases from V and 2 from J, leaving 12 bases between them. Per the germline V gene, CDR1 is LNHDA and CDR2 is SQIVND (reference sequence). The CDR3 runs to 15 residues. The CDR3 reads CASSMRRGNTDTQYF. The CDR3, as DNA: TGTGCCAGTAGTATGCGGCGGGGAAACACAGATACGCAGTATTTT. The full variable domain, its missing parts supplied by reference TRBV19 and TRBJ2-3, is DGGITQSPKYLFRKEGQNVTLSCEQNLNHDAMYWYRQDPGQGLRLIYYSQIVNDFQKGDIAEGYSVSREKKESFPLTVTSAQKNPTAFYLCASSMRRGNTDTQYFGPGTRLTVL.

This CDR3 is CASSSGQWGAGELFF. CDR3 nucleotides: TGTGCCAGCAGTTCGGGACAGTGGGGAGCCGGGGAGCTGTTTTTT. The chain links TRBV28 to TRBJ2-2; TRBD1 aligns across 7 bases. V dropped 4 bases and J dropped 6; count of bases not matched to a gene: 8. The germline gives CDR1 MDHEN, CDR2 SYDVKM. The CDR3 runs to 15 residues.

The sample holds a few counts of this clone. This chain links TRBV6-5 with TRBJ1-6; D is ambiguous. V was pared by 7 bases and J by 0 bases, with 10 bases between. Germline V gene data show CDR1 as MNHEY and CDR2 as SVGAGI. The CDR3 sequence is 15 residues long. The CDR3 spells CASTKLSSYNSPLHF. Here the CDR3 DNA reads TGTGCCAGCACCAAGTTGAGCTCCTATAATTCACCCCTCCACTTT.

The chain joins TRBV5-4 to TRBJ1-3, with D maybe TRBD1 (6 bases). The CDR3 is 17 residues long. Between the trimmed V and J ends, which lost 0 bases and 4 bases, there was a span of 17 bases. Germline loops: CDR1 SGHNT, CDR2 YYREEE (reference sequence). CDR3 DNA: TGTGCCAGCAGCTTGGAGATAGGGGGGGCTTCAGGAAACACCATATATTTT. This sequence encodes CASSLEIGGASGNTIYF.

This clone came up once. The chain carries TRBV4-1 and TRBJ2-5; 8 nucleotides match TRBD2. V lost 1 base and J lost 11; bases outside the gene matches: 18. Germline lookup yields CDR1 MGHRA and CDR2 YSYEKL. The length of the CDR3 is 17 residues. CDR3 bases: TGCGCCAGCAGCCAAGCCCCTCCCGGGGGGGCACGTGGTGAGCAGTACTTC. Translation: CASSQAPPGGARGEQYF.

The rearrangement links TRBV28 to TRBJ1-2; D is unresolved. Trimming took 8 bases from V and 8 from J, leaving 18 bases between them. Germline loops: CDR1 MDHEN, CDR2 SYDVKM. This CDR3 has 13 amino acids. CDR3: CASQVGAGLGYTF. The CDR3 bases are TGTGCCAGCCAAGTGGGCGCGGGGTTAGGCTACACCTTC.

The gene calls are TRBV18 and TRBJ2-1, with D perhaps TRBD1 (6 bases). The V gene's germline CDR1 is KGHSH and CDR2 LQKENI. This CDR3 comprises 14 residues. V was clipped by 7 bases and J by 2 bases, with 12 bases between them. CDR3: CASWSRGAYNEQFF. The CDR3 bases are TGTGCCAGCTGGAGCAGGGGAGCCTACAATGAGCAGTTCTTC.

The CDR3 protein is CATSPDRGRDTQYF. CDR3 in DNA: TGTGCCACCTCTCCCGACAGGGGGCGAGATACGCAGTATTTT. J is TRBJ2-3 and V is TRBV15; TRBD1 agrees at 10 bases. Germline assignment: CDR1 LNHNV and CDR2 YYDKDF (reference sequence). The CDR3 is 14 amino acids. Unmatched junction bases numbered 7, after V lost 8 bases and J lost 5 bases. Looking up the rest from reference TRBV15 and TRBJ2-3 gives the full variable domain: DAMVIQNPRYQVTQFGKPVTLSCSQTLNHNVMYWYQQKSSQAPKLLFHYYDKDFNNEADTPDNFQSRRPNTSFCFLDIRSPGLGDTAMYLCATSPDRGRDTQYFGPGTRLTVL.

This clone was seen once. This chain joins TRBV25-1 and TRBJ2-1, with D possibly matching TRBD2 (6 bases). The CDR3 totals 17 residues. V dropped 7 bases and J dropped 1 base, with 20 bases sitting between them. CDR1 and CDR2 from the germline V gene are MGHDK and SYGVNS. CDR3 nucleotides: TGTGCCAGCATGTCTGGGTTGGGGAGGAGGTCCTACAATGAGCAGTTCTTC. This gives the protein CASMSGLGRRSYNEQFF.

This chain joins TRBV5-8 and TRBJ1-5; D not certain. The germline gives CDR1 SGHTS, CDR2 YDEGEE. Trimming stripped 4 bases from V and 4 bases from J, with 6 bases between. The CDR3 runs 12 residues. The CDR3 spells CASSRLNQPQHF. In nucleotides, the CDR3 is TGTGCCAGCAGCCGACTGAATCAGCCCCAGCATTTT.

This sequence joins TRBV11-3 and TRBJ2-1, with no clear D. Germline V gene data show CDR1 as SGHNT and CDR2 as YENEEA. The CDR3 runs 13 residues. V lost 5 bases and J lost 4, with 9 bases in between. This chain's CDR3 is CASSSLVYNEQFF. The CDR3 DNA reads TGTGCCAGCAGCAGCCTAGTTTACAATGAGCAGTTCTTC.

The chain has TRBV4-1 and TRBJ1-1; no definite D call. V was cut by 4 bases and J by 0 bases, with 9 bases left in between. The CDR3 has 14 amino acids. The germline CDR1 and CDR2 sequences are MGHRA and YSYEKL. CDR3 bases: TGCGCCAGCAGCCCCGCGGGTTTGAACACTGAAGCTTTCTTT. Translating gives CASSPAGLNTEAFF.

This clone was observed a few times. The chain joins TRBV5-6 to TRBJ2-1; no reliable D call. This CDR3 has 12 amino acids. V lost 0 bases, J lost 10 bases, and 8 bases lay in between. From germline, CDR1 is SGHDT and CDR2 YYEEEE. The CDR3 loop reads CASSLDPREQFF. As DNA, the CDR3 is TGTGCCAGCAGCTTGGATCCCAGGGAGCAGTTCTTC.

The rearrangement joins TRBV5-1 to TRBJ2-1, with a tentative D call TRBD2 (5 bases). The CDR3 totals 19 residues. The germline V and J ends were trimmed by 3 bases and 5 bases, with 27 bases remaining between them. Per the germline V gene, CDR1 is SGHRS and CDR2 is YFSETQ. The CDR3 DNA reads as TGCGCCAGCAGCTCCCCCCGTACCCGGGGTCGATACCATCACAATGAGCAGTTCTTC. It is translated as CASSSPRTRGRYHHNEQFF.

The chain employs TRBV6-5 and TRBJ1-2; D not resolved. V lost 0 bases and J lost 3, with 11 bases in between. Germline V lookup: CDR1 MNHEY, CDR2 SVGAGI. The CDR3 has 15 residues. The CDR3 spells CASSYSSGGHYGYTF. The CDR3 nucleotides are TGTGCCAGCAGTTACTCGAGTGGCGGGCACTATGGCTACACCTTC.